This T cell receptor (beta chain) is from a study of response to subunit inactivated influenza vaccine. Study results and caveats: The authors suggested that every seasonal influenza vaccination recruits few new T cells.

The CDR3 spans 13 residues. Germline V CDR1 and CDR2: SQVTM, ANQGSEA. Trimming removed 2 bases from V and 5 bases from J, with 10 bases in between. TCRdb independently ran MiXCR on the RT-PCR reads; one entry per CDR3 protein. The sample has fewer than 800,000 distinct CDR3 sequences, 15% to 17% seen once; the top ten hold under 14%. This clonotype came up a few times. The antigen remains undetermined. The V and J genes are TRBV29-1 and TRBJ1-5; D is unclear. This specimen was PBMCs from blood, taken 12 days after vaccination. The TCR originated in a man aged 50 to 59 who received an inactivated influenza vaccine. The CDR3 coding sequence is TGCAGCGTTGAAACGGGGAGGGATCAGCCCCAGCATTTT. Residues: CSVETGRDQPQHF.